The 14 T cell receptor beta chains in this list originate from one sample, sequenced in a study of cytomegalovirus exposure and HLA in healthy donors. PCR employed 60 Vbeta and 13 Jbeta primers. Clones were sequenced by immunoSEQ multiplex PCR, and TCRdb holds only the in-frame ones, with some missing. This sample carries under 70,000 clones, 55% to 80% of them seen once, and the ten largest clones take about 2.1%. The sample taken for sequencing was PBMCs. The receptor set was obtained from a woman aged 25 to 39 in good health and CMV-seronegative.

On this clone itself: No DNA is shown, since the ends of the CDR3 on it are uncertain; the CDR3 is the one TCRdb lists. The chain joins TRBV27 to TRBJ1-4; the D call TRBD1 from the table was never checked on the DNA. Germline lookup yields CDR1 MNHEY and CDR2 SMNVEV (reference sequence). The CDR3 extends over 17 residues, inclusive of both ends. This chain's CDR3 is CASSSPNQTEVQKNCFF.

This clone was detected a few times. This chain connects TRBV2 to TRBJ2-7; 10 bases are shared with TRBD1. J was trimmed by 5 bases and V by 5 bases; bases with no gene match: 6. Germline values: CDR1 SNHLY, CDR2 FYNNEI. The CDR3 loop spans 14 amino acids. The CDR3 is CASSPGQGSHEQYF. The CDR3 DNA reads TGTGCCAGCAGTCCGGGACAGGGGAGCCACGAGCAGTACTTC.

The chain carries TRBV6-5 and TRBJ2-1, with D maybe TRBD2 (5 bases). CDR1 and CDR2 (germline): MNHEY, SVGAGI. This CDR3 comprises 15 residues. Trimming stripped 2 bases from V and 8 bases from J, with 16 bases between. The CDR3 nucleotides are TGTGCCAGCAGTTACCCCATGGGCGGAGGCCATGAGCAGTTCTTC. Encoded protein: CASSYPMGGGHEQFF.

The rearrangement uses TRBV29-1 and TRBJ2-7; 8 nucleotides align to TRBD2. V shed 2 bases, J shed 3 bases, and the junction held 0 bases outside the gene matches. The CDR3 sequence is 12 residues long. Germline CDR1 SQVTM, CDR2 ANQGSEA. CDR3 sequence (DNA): TGCAGCGTTGAAAGCGGGGGCTACGAGCAGTACTTC. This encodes CSVESGGYEQYF.

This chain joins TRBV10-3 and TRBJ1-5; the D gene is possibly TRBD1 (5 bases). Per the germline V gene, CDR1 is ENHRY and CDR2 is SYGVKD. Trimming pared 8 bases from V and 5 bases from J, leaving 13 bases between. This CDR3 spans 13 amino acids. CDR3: CAIGGDAYQPQHF. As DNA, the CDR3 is TGTGCCATCGGGGGGGATGCGTATCAGCCCCAGCATTTT.

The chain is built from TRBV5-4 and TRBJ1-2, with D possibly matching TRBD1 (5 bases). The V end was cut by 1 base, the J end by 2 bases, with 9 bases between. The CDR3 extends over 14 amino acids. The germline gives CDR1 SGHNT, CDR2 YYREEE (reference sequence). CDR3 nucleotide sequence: TGTGCCAGCAGCTTGATTGACAGCAACTATGGCTACACCTTC. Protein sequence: CASSLIDSNYGYTF.

CDR3 protein: CASSLLTGGYYGYTF. The CDR3 bases are TGTGCCAGCAGCTTGCTGACAGGGGGGTACTATGGCTACACCTTC. The chain has TRBV7-9 and TRBJ1-2; 9 bases are shared with TRBD1. The CDR3 length is 15 residues. Trimming removed 3 bases from V and 3 bases from J; junction bases left unmatched: 5. Germline assignment: CDR1 SEHNR and CDR2 FQNEAQ (reference sequence). Combining the CDR3 with reference TRBV7-9 and TRBJ1-2 gives the whole variable domain DTGVSQNPRHKITKRGQNVTFRCDPISEHNRLYWYRQTLGQGPEFLTYFQNEAQLEKSRLLSDRFSAERPKGSFSTLEIQRTEQGDSAMYLCASSLLTGGYYGYTFGSGTRLTVV.

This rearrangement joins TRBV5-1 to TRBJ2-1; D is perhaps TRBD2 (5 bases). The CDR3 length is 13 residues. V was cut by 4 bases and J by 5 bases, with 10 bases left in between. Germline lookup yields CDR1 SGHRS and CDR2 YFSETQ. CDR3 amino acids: CASSITGNNEQFF. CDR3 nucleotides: TGCGCCAGCAGCATAACCGGGAACAATGAGCAGTTCTTC.

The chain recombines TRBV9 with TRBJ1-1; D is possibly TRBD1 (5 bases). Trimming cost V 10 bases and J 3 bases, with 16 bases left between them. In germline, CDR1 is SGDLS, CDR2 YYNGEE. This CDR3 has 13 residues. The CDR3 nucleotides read TGTGCCCCCCTTAGGGGCCTCGACACTGAAGCTTTCTTT. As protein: CAPLRGLDTEAFF.

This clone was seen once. The DNA of the CDR3 is TGTGCCATCAGTGAGTCGCTTGGGGCCTCAACCTACAATGAGCAGTTCTTC. It encodes CAISESLGASTYNEQFF. The V call is TRBV10-3, the J call TRBJ2-1; the D gene is possibly TRBD1 (5 bases). Germline lookup yields CDR1 ENHRY and CDR2 SYGVKD. The V gene lost 0 bases and the J gene lost 2 bases, with 14 bases spanning the gap. This CDR3 has 17 amino acids.

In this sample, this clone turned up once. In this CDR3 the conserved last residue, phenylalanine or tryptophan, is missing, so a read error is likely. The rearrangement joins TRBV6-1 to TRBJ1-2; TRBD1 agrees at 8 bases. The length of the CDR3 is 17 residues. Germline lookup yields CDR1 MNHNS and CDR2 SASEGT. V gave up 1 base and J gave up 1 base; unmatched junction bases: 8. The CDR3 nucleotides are TGTGCCAGCAGTGAAGGGGCAGGGGGCCCCCATAACTATGGCTACACCTCC. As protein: CASSEGAGGPHNYGYTS.

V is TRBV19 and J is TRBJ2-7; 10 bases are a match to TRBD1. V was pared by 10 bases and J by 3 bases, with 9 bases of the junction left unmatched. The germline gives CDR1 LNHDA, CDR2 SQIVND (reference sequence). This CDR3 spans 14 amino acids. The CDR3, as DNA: TGTGCCACCTCTGCGGGACAGGGGCTCTACGAGCAGTACTTC. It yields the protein CATSAGQGLYEQYF.

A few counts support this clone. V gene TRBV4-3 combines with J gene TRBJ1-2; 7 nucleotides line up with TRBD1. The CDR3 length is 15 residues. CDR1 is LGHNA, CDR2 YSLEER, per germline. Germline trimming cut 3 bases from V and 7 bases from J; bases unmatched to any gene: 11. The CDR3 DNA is TGCGCCAGCAGCCACCAGACAGGGAGTTCAAGTGGCTACACCTTC. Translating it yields CASSHQTGSSSGYTF.

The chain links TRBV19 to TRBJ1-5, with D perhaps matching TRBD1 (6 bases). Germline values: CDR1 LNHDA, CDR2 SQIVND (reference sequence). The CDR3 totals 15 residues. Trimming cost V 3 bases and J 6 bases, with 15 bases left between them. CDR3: CASSIEGRGGQPQHF. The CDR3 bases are TGTGCCAGTAGTATCGAGGGGAGAGGGGGTCAGCCCCAGCATTTT.